This T cell receptor beta chain was sequenced in a study of T cells expressing NK-cell markers (dated by TCRdb to between 2020 and 2021). In the study overall: Three sorted T-cell subsets (CD3+CD56+NKG2C+, CD3+CD56+NKG2C- and CD3+CD56-NKG2C+) from several donors had their TCR beta-chain repertoires profiled. Of the eight sequenced donors, seven were found to be HCMV-seropositive and one was found to be HCMV-seronegative. The libraries were sequenced on Illumina HiSeq 2000/2500, MiSeq or NextSeq, producing 2 x 150 bp reads. Randomly selected healthy volunteers, three men and five women, were used as the eight sequenced donors.

CDR1 and CDR2, looked up from the germline V gene (reference sequence), are SEHNR and FQNEAQ. The CDR3, cysteine through phenylalanine, is 15 amino acids long. No nucleotide data were recorded. On this clonotype: The clone's antigen remains unknown.

Beyond this particular receptor, the publication reports: Those dominant clonotypes were again the most abundant among CD3+CD56-NKG2C+ cells in a handful of donors, at roughly 25-60.1%. In six donors, the dominant CD3+CD56+NKG2C+ clonotypes were among the top 10 CD8+ clonotypes and accounted for about 1.0-7.5% of CD8+ T cells. Whether the expanded NKG2C-expressing T cell clones were specific for HCMV antigens remained unclear.

HCMV serostatus was determined by detecting HCMV-specific IgG in serum with a commercial ELISA kit. Ficoll density gradient centrifugation was used to isolate peripheral blood mononuclear cells from blood. Sequencing relied on an Illumina HiSeq 2000. 5'RACE template switching, by which a universal primer site and unique molecular identifiers were added, was used to make TCR beta cDNA libraries. cDNA synthesis was primed from the TCR beta constant segment, followed by two successive PCR amplification steps. The paper's processing steps were these. MIGEC was used to demultiplex reads and group reads by UMI, and MiTCR was used to assemble and quantify clonotypes. To remove erroneous sequences, TCR cDNA sequences were retained only when supported by two or more reads. The tcR package was used for downstream repertoire analysis, and clonotypes were matched across fractions by CDR3 nucleotide sequence plus V segment. VDJmatch was used to annotate antigen specificity against VDJdb, with one amino acid substitution allowed in CDR3. TCRdb reprocessed the public reads and reports one entry per CDR3 protein sequence, without DNA. It is TCRdb's table, rather than the study itself, that gives the V and J calls and clone size. This sample's clone table shows 6,000 to 7,500 distinct CDR3 sequences. Clones ranked in the top ten supply about two thirds of the sample.

Sequencing was performed on blood T cells: a sorted CD56 or NKG2C T cell subset, CD4+ or CD8+ T cells, or bulk PBMC T cells (not recorded which). In this chain, TRBV7-9 is recombined with TRBJ1-4. The sequence came from a man between 18 and 69 years old in good health. The CDR3 in this case is CASSRGPGLNEKLFF.